Shown below are 20 T cell receptor beta chains from a single sample sequenced in a study of T cells and copy number aberrations in small-cell lung cancer. TCRdb's table, derived via immunoSEQ multiplex PCR, lists solely in-frame clones and lacks some. The data hold roughly 2,200 clones, with roughly three quarters observed a single time. Sequencing input: normal tissue next to the tumor. The receptors shown here come from a woman in her fifties or sixties with small cell lung cancer.

The chain recombines TRBV7-3 with TRBJ1-1, with unresolved D. Germline-derived CDR1 and CDR2 are SGHTA and FQGTGA. Trimming took 3 bases from V and 2 from J, leaving 7 bases between them. CDR3 length: 13 residues. The CDR3 is CASSFQANTEAFF. The CDR3 region has the DNA TGTGCCAGCAGCTTCCAGGCTAACACTGAAGCTTTCTTT.

This clone occurred a few times. One end of the junction is discordant with germline, which a read error may explain. CDR3 sequence (DNA): TGCGCCAGCAGCCAAGACCCCCTTGGCCGGAGCCCGATTTTC. Translation gives CASSQDPLGRSPIF. J is TRBJ1-2 and V is TRBV4-1, with D unresolved. CDR1 MGHRA and CDR2 YSYEKL come from the germline V gene. The CDR3 contains 14 residues.

The rearrangement joins TRBV4-1 to TRBJ1-1, with 7 positions matching TRBD1. The V gene end was trimmed by 4 bases and the J gene end by 4 bases; junction bases not matched to a gene: 0. The CDR3 runs to 12 residues. Germline CDR1 MGHRA, CDR2 YSYEKL. CDR3 DNA sequence: TGCGCCAGCAGCCCAGGGGGCACTGAAGCTTTCTTT. It translates to CASSPGGTEAFF.

This chain links TRBV19 with TRBJ2-1, with 13 bases fitting TRBD2. The J segment lost 0 bases and the V segment lost 10 bases, leaving 9 bases of the junction unmatched. Germline V gene sequence: CDR1 LNHDA, CDR2 SQIVND (reference sequence). The CDR3 loop spans 17 amino acids. The CDR3 DNA is TGTGCCACCGGGGGACTAGCGGGGAAGATCTCCTACAATGAGCAGTTCTTC. Translated, it gives CATGGLAGKISYNEQFF.

The chain links TRBV11-2 to TRBJ2-3, with TRBD1 identical over 8 bases. Germline V lookup: CDR1 SGHAT, CDR2 FQNNGV. The CDR3 loop spans 16 amino acids. Losses at the gene ends were 5 bases for V and 6 bases for J; bases not matched to a gene: 13. The chain's CDR3 is CASSPGLITGGDTQYF. Here the CDR3 DNA reads TGTGCCAGCAGCCCCGGTCTCATAACAGGGGGGGATACGCAGTATTTT.

As DNA, the CDR3 is TGTGCCAGCAGTTCAGGGAACTATGGCTACACCTTC. It codes for CASSSGNYGYTF. The chain links TRBV6-4 to TRBJ1-2; a weak D match, TRBD1 (5 bases). Per the germline V gene, CDR1 is MRHNA and CDR2 is SNTAGT. The CDR3 consists of 12 residues. The V gene lost 5 bases and the J gene lost 2 bases, with 6 bases spanning the gap.

This clone appeared a single time. The V and J genes are TRBV25-1 and TRBJ1-5; TRBD1 aligns across 10 bases. Germline CDR1 MGHDK, CDR2 SYGVNS. V was pared by 8 bases and J by 2 bases, with 3 bases of the junction left unmatched. The CDR3 spans 14 residues. CDR3 loop: CASGQGVGNQPQHF. CDR3 DNA sequence: TGTGCCAGCGGACAGGGGGTTGGCAATCAGCCCCAGCATTTT.

This clone was counted only a few times. The genes are TRBV30 and TRBJ2-7; D is perhaps TRBD1 or TRBD2 (7 bases each). Trimming pared 2 bases from V and 5 bases from J, leaving 22 bases between. The CDR3 is made up of 16 amino acids. Germline CDR1 and CDR2: GTSNPN and SVGIG (reference sequence). The CDR3 DNA reads as TGTGCCTGGAGTCCATCAGGGGGGGGCCCGGGCCACGAGCAGTACTTC. Amino acids: CAWSPSGGGPGHEQYF.

This clone came up a few times. The chain carries TRBV19 and TRBJ2-7; D remains unclear. The CDR3 has 15 residues. V lost 4 bases, J lost 2 bases, and 15 bases lay in between. CDR1 and CDR2 (germline): LNHDA, SQIVND (reference sequence). CDR3 sequence: CASSSGSTATYEQYF. The CDR3 nucleotides are TGTGCCAGTAGTAGCGGTTCCACAGCCACCTACGAGCAGTACTTC.

The chain uses TRBV15 and TRBJ1-4; D unclear. The germline V gene has CDR1 LNHNV and CDR2 YYDKDF (reference sequence). The CDR3 loop spans 15 amino acids. V was trimmed by 3 bases and J by 5 bases, leaving 13 bases between them. CDR3: CATSRRRWRNEKLFF. The CDR3 DNA follows: TGTGCCACCAGCAGGCGCCGGTGGAGGAATGAAAAACTGTTTTTT.

This chain joins TRBV28 and TRBJ1-1, with unresolved D. The CDR3 spans 15 residues. The germline V gene encodes CDR1 MDHEN and CDR2 SYDVKM. The V and J ends lost 1 base and 1 base respectively, with 10 bases between them. The CDR3 coding sequence is TGTGCCAGCAGTTTATCGGCCATCCAGAACACTGAAGCTTTCTTT. Translating gives CASSLSAIQNTEAFF.

This clone was recorded only once. This sequence joins TRBV11-2 and TRBJ1-1, with 8 positions matching TRBD1. Trimming removed 4 bases from V and 4 bases from J; junction bases left unmatched: 11. The V gene's germline CDR1 is SGHAT and CDR2 FQNNGV. The length of the CDR3 is 16 residues. CDR3 protein: CASSSRRQGRSTEAFF. As DNA, the CDR3 is TGTGCCAGCAGCTCGAGGCGACAGGGGCGCAGCACTGAAGCTTTCTTT. Drawing the rest from reference TRBV11-2 and TRBJ1-1, the complete variable domain is EAGVAQSPRYKIIEKRQSVAFWCNPISGHATLYWYQQILGQGPKLLIQFQNNGVVDDSQLPKDRFSAERLKGVDSTLKIQPAKLEDSAVYLCASSSRRQGRSTEAFFGQGTRLTVV.

This clone has a single count. J is TRBJ1-4 and V is TRBV6-1; the match to TRBD1 covers 9 bases. There are 13 residues in the CDR3. Germline CDR1 and CDR2: MNHNS and SASEGT. V was pared by 6 bases and J by 7 bases, with 3 bases of the junction left unmatched. The CDR3 DNA reads as TGTGCCAGCAGACAGGGGGCGTCTGAAAAACTGTTTTTT. It specifies CASRQGASEKLFF.

This sequence joins TRBV6-1 and TRBJ2-7; D remains ambiguous. Trimming left V 5 bases short and J 3 bases short, with 11 bases between. This CDR3 spans 13 amino acids. CDR1 and CDR2 from the germline V gene are MNHNS and SASEGT. CDR3 residues: CASSQTDFYEQYF. The DNA of the CDR3 is TGTGCCAGCAGTCAGACTGATTTCTACGAGCAGTACTTC.

The chain links TRBV4-1 to TRBJ2-2; maybe TRBD2 (7 bases). This CDR3 is built from 18 residues. With 3 bases removed from V and 4 bases from J, the gap between germline ends came to 21 bases. Germline CDR1 is MGHRA and CDR2 is YSYEKL. The CDR3 is CASSQGVGGPVSTGELFF. The CDR3 DNA follows: TGCGCCAGCAGCCAGGGGGTCGGGGGGCCGGTGAGCACCGGGGAGCTGTTTTTT.

The V call is TRBV19, the J call TRBJ2-5; D unresolved. Trimming removed 3 bases from V and 4 bases from J, with 3 bases in between. CDR1 and CDR2 (germline): LNHDA, SQIVND (reference sequence). CDR3 length: 11 amino acids. The CDR3 reads CASSISETQYF. The CDR3 nucleotides read TGTGCCAGTAGTATTTCAGAGACCCAGTACTTC.

The rearrangement uses TRBV19 and TRBJ2-3; D may match TRBD1 or TRBD2 (6 bases each). This CDR3 is built from 17 residues. V dropped 4 bases and J dropped 2 bases, with 19 bases sitting between them. CDR1 is LNHDA, CDR2 SQIVND, per germline (reference sequence). CDR3 nucleotides: TGTGCCAGTAGTAACGGAGGGGGGAGGTTCCTCACAGATACGCAGTATTTT. The encoded protein is CASSNGGGRFLTDTQYF.

The gene calls are TRBV28 and TRBJ2-7, with D hard to call. This CDR3 is built from 13 residues. Per germline, CDR1 MDHEN and CDR2 SYDVKM. Deletions cut 5 bases from V and 9 bases from J, with 17 bases between. The CDR3 here is CASSPTLRLAQYF. DNA of the CDR3: TGTGCCAGCAGTCCAACCCTTAGGCTCGCGCAGTACTTC.

The chain uses TRBV19 and TRBJ1-1; no clear D gene. V was clipped by 9 bases and J by 5 bases, with 16 bases between them. The germline CDR1 and CDR2 sequences are LNHDA and SQIVND (reference sequence). The CDR3 is 13 residues long. As DNA, the CDR3 is TGTGCCAGCTGTACCCGAGTGGGGACTGAAGCTTTCTTT. Translated, it gives CASCTRVGTEAFF.

The J gene is TRBJ2-2, the V gene TRBV18; unclear D gene. This CDR3 is 12 amino acids long. Looked up from germline, CDR1 is KGHSH and CDR2 is LQKENI. V lost 5 bases, J lost 0 bases, and 1 base lay in between. CDR3 bases: TGTGCCAGCTCAACGAACACCGGGGAGCTGTTTTTT. Encoded protein: CASSTNTGELFF.